This T cell receptor (beta chain) was identified during a study of CD8 T cells in ankylosing spondylitis. MiXCR, applied by TCRdb to the 5' RACE reads, yields one record per CDR3 protein. The sample contains about 170,000 distinct CDR3 sequences, about 17% of which appear only once. Notes on the study in general: The study identified a TCR beta motif of eight highly homologous variants that appeared characteristic of ankylosing spondylitis blood. Some motif variants had been reported before (in reactive arthritis synovial fluid and blood).

This clonotype was recorded at least ten times. Its specificity is unknown. CDR1 is LNHDA and CDR2 is SQIVND in the germline V gene (reference sequence). Trimming stripped 3 bases from V and 0 bases from J, with 6 bases between. The CDR3 is 14 amino acids. Sequenced sample: blood, either unsorted or a sorted T cell fraction (not recorded which). This clonotype was obtained from a male donor with ankylosing spondylitis or in good health (not recorded which). V gene TRBV19 combines with J gene TRBJ1-5, with D possibly being TRBD1 (5 bases). The CDR3 DNA follows: TGTGCCAGTAGTATGGGGCATAGCAATCAGCCCCAGCATTTT. Translation gives CASSMGHSNQPQHF.